This entry concerns a single TCR beta chain. This clone was observed a single time. Which antigen it targets is not known. Base qualities are not recorded, but no much larger clone differs from it by a single base. A second Seattle source provided samples from volunteer blood donors who had recovered from COVID-19. Whole blood was collected in K2EDTA tubes by collaborating institutions according to the institutions' own protocols. For TCRbeta analysis, collaborators shipped samples as frozen whole blood, isolated PBMCs, or DNA extracted from either of those sample types. Trimming removed 0 bases from V and 0 bases from J, leaving 7 bases between the germline ends. Based on the germline V gene, the CDR1 and CDR2 sequences are SGHTS and YDEGEE. Including the terminal cysteine and phenylalanine, the CDR3 comprises 15 residues. The retained sequence is limited to the CDR3, 45 bases, with the frame set at the first base.

The record originates from a study of blood T cell repertoires in COVID-19 (dated by TCRdb to 2020 to 2022). Background on the whole study: Samples covering the acute and convalescent phases of COVID-19 were provided by collaborators in the United States, Italy and Spain. Samples came from the ongoing ImmuneRACE study (first 160 participants) plus 1,254 subjects from 6 global collaborators. A freely available public database, intended as a resource for researchers studying the immune response to SARS-CoV-2, is where the repertoires were released. Where HLA class I and class II types were available, the types were taken from metadata supplied by the sample provider, not from assay-based typing. Subjects who had been exposed to COVID-19, were actively infected with it, or had recovered from it provided the deeply sampled blood TCRbeta repertoires that made up the dataset. A de-identified subject ID, COVID-19 status, age in years and sex were almost always included in the sample metadata. The prospective study material was composed of cDNA or gDNA derived from T cells, B-cell-depleted T cells, or PBMCs. Beyond this particular receptor, the publication reports: The quantity of clinical and demographic metadata differed by source and by participant and was supplied without curation.

The immunoSEQ Assay, a bias-controlled multiplex PCR, was used to amplify TCRbeta CDR3 regions from genomic DNA. In the source study's methods: Within the assay, amplification of reference gene primers was used to estimate how many nucleated cells each sample contained. To quantify the absolute abundance of each unique TCRbeta CDR3 rearrangement, sequence reads were collapsed and filtered. Productive Simpson clonality was computed per sample as the square root of Simpson's diversity index over productive rearrangements. The table was pulled from immuneACCESS by TCRdb, which kept in-frame rearrangements only. Such tables lose some clones; where checked, under half of the loss comes from unresolved V genes, and the rest has no known cause. The V and J calls and the clone size are those of that table, but D and trimming were determined from the DNA. Recorded for this sample are around 250,000 clones; roughly 84% of them occurred a single time. The ten largest clonotypes hold about 1.5% of the sample.

The rearranged chain carries TRBV5-8 and TRBJ2-1; the best D guess is TRBD2, with 5 bases matching. This TCR derives from a woman aged 40 to 50 who had recovered from COVID-19. Material for sequencing was peripheral blood. The DNA is TGTGCCAGCAGCTTGGGGACTTTCTCCTACAATGAGCAGTTCTTC. Its coded protein is CASSLGTFSYNEQFF. The variable domain in full, with residues beyond the CDR3 obtained from the reference TRBV5-8 and TRBJ2-1 genes, is EAGVTQSPTHLIKTRGQQATLRCSPISGHTSVYWYQQALGLGLQFLLWYDEGEERNRGNFPPRFSGRQFPNYSSELNVNALELEDSALYLCASSLGTFSYNEQFFGPGTRLTVL.